This T cell receptor (beta chain) was captured in a study of OX40 agonist ivuxolimab in advanced cancers. At the level of the study: Patients enrolled in dose escalation were diagnosed with hepatocellular carcinoma, melanoma, renal cell or head and neck cancer. Mean age about 60 years, range about 20 to 85; approximately 80% male.

Clones were sequenced by immunoSEQ multiplex PCR, and TCRdb holds only the in-frame ones, with some missing. The table has about 60,000 clones, 86% seen once. This clone was picked up one time. Its specificity is unknown. Findings of the study overall: Mean expanded clone counts were higher in CD8+ than CD4+ T cells.

CDR1 is PRHDT, CDR2 FYEKMQ, per germline (reference sequence). V was trimmed by 2 bases and J by 2 bases, leaving 13 bases between them. CDR3 length: 16 residues. Patients had blood sampled at baseline and again on cycle 4 day 1 and cycle 7 day 1. This TCR was recovered from an adult with an advanced solid tumor such as melanoma, head and neck, liver or kidney cancer. This sample comprised CD4+ or CD8+ T cells sorted from blood, obtained in a trial of the OX40 agonist ivuxolimab. V gene TRBV13 combines with J gene TRBJ2-1, with a possible D match to TRBD2 (5 bases). The CDR3 DNA is TGTGCCAGCAGCTTAAGGAGGACTGGGGCCTACAATGAGCAGTTCTTC. Translated: CASSLRRTGAYNEQFF.